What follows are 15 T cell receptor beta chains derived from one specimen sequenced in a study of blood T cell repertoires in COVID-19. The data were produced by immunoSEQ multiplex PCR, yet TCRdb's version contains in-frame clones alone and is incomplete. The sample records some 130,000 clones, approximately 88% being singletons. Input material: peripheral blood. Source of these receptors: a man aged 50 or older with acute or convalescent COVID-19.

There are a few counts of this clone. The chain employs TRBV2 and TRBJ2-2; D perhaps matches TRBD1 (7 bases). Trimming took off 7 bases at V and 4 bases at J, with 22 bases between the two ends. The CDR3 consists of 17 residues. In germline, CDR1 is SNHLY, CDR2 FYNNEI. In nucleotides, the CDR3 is TGTGCCAGCACCCCCAGGGGGGATCACTACGTCACCGGGGAGCTGTTTTTT. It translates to CASTPRGDHYVTGELFF.

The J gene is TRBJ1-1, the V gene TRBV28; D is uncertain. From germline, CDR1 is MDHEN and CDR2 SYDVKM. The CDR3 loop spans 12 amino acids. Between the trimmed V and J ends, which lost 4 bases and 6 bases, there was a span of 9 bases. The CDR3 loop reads CASSSPGSEAFF. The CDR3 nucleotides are TGTGCCAGCAGTTCCCCGGGATCTGAAGCTTTCTTT.

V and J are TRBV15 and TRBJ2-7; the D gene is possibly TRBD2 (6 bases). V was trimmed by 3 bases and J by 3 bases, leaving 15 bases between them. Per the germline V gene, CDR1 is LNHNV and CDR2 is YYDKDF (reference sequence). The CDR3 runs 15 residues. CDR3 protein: CATSSSRRAHYEQYF. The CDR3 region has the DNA TGTGCCACCAGCAGTAGTAGGAGGGCACACTACGAGCAGTACTTC. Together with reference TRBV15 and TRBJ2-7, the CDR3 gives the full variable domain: DAMVIQNPRYQVTQFGKPVTLSCSQTLNHNVMYWYQQKSSQAPKLLFHYYDKDFNNEADTPDNFQSRRPNTSFCFLDIRSPGLGDTAMYLCATSSSRRAHYEQYFGPGTRLTVT.

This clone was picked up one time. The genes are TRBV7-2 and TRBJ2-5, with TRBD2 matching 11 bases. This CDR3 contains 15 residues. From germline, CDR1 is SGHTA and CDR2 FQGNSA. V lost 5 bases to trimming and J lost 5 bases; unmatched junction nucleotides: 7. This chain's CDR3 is CASSDALAGEETQYF. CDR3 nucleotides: TGTGCCAGCAGCGACGCACTAGCGGGAGAGGAGACCCAGTACTTC. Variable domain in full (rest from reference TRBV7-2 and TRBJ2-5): GAGVSQSPSNKVTEKGKDVELRCDPISGHTALYWYRQSLGQGLEFLIYFQGNSAPDKSGLPSDRFSAERTGGSVSTLTIQRTQQEDSAVYLCASSDALAGEETQYFGPGTRLLVL.

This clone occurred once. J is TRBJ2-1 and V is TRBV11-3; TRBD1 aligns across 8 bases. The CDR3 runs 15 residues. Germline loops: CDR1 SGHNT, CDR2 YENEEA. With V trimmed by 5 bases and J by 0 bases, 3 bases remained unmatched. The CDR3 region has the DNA TGTGCCAGCAGCCAGGACAGGGCCTCCTACAATGAGCAGTTCTTC. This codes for CASSQDRASYNEQFF.

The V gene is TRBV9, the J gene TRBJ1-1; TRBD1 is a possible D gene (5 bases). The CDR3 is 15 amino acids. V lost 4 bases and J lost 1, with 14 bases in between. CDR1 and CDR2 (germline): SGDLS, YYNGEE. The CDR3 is CASSPRDWQNTEAFF. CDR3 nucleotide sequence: TGTGCCAGCAGCCCCCGGGACTGGCAGAACACTGAAGCTTTCTTT.

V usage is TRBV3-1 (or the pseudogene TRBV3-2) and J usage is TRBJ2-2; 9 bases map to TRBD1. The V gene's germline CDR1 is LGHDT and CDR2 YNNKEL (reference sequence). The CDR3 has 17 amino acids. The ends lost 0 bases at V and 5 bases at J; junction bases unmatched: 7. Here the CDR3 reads CASSQDSGTGKTGELFF. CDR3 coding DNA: TGTGCCAGCAGCCAAGATTCCGGGACAGGGAAAACCGGGGAGCTGTTTTTT.

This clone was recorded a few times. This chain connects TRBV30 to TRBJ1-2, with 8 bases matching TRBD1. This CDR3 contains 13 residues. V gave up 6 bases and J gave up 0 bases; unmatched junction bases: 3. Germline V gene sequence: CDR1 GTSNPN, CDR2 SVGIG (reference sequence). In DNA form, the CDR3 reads TGTGCCTGCAACAGGGGGACTAACTATGGCTACACCTTC. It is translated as CACNRGTNYGYTF.

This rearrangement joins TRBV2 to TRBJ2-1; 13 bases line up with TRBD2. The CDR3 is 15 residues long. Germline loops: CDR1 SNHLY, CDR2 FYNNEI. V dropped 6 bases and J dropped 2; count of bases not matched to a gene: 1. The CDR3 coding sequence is TGTGCCAGCAGGGGACTAGCGGGAACCTACAATGAGCAGTTCTTC. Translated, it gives CASRGLAGTYNEQFF.

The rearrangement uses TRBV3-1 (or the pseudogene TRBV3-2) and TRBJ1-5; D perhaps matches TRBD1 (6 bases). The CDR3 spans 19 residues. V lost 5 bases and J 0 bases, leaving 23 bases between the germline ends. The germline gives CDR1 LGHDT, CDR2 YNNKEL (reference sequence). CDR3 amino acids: CASSSSQGGIFNSNQPQHF. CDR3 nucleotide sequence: TGTGCCAGCAGCTCCTCCCAAGGGGGAATATTTAATAGCAATCAGCCCCAGCATTTT.

CDR3 DNA sequence: TGCGCCAGCAGTTCGCGGGGACTAGCGGGAGGGCCGAGCTCCTACAATGAGCAGTTCTTC. This sequence encodes CASSSRGLAGGPSSYNEQFF. The chain has TRBV10-1 and TRBJ2-1, with 16 nucleotides matching TRBD2. V shed 5 bases and J 0 bases; nucleotides not matched to a gene: 10. CDR1 and CDR2 from the germline V gene are WNHNN and SYGVQD (reference sequence). The length of the CDR3 is 20 residues.

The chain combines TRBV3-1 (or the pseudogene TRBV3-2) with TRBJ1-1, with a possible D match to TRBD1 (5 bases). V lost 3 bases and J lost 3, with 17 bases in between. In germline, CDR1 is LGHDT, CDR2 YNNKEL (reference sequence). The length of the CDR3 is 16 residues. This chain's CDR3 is CASSHPGYGADTEAFF. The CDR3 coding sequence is TGTGCCAGCAGCCACCCAGGGTACGGCGCGGACACTGAAGCTTTCTTT.

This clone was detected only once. The CDR3 reads CASSPVGEGGYGYTF. The CDR3 region has the DNA TGTGCCAGCTCACCAGTTGGTGAGGGAGGCTACGGCTACACCTTC. V gene TRBV18 combines with J gene TRBJ1-2; D gene uncertain. Trimming removed 2 bases at V and 8 bases at J, with 18 bases between. Germline V gene lookup returns CDR1 KGHSH and CDR2 LQKENI. This CDR3 is 15 amino acids long.

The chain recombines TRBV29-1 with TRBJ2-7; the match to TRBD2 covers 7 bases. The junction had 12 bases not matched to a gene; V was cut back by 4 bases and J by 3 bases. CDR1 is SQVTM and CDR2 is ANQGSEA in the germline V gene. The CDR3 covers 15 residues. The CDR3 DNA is TGCAGCGTTGCACGTAGCCTAGCGGAGAGCTACGAGCAGTACTTC. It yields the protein CSVARSLAESYEQYF.

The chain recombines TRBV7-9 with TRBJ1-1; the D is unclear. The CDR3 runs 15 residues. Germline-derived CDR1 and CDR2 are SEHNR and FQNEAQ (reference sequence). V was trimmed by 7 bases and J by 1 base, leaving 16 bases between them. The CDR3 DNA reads TGTGCCAGCACTAAGGAGGGAATTGCGAACACTGAAGCTTTCTTT. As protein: CASTKEGIANTEAFF.